The 22 T cell receptor beta chains below come from one sample, sequenced in a study of blood T cell repertoires in COVID-19. This table comes from immunoSEQ multiplex PCR, and its TCRdb copy is limited to in-frame clones, with some not included. The data contain 280,000 or so clones, 85% of them seen just once; the ten biggest clones take up about 2.3%. The sample was PBMCs or T cells enriched from blood (not recorded which). The receptor set was obtained from a woman aged 45-65 years who had recovered from COVID-19.

The rearrangement links TRBV4-1 to TRBJ2-2, with 9 bases that match TRBD1. The CDR3 has 18 amino acids. V shed 1 base and J 4 bases; nucleotides not matched to a gene: 10. CDR1 and CDR2 from the germline V gene are MGHRA and YSYEKL. CDR3 DNA sequence: TGCGCCAGCAGCCAAGGTGGTTTTGGGACAGGGCTCACCGGGGAGCTGTTTTTT. Its translation: CASSQGGFGTGLTGELFF.

This clone was counted a single time. The chain carries TRBV3-1 (or the pseudogene TRBV3-2) and TRBJ1-4, with 9 bases that match TRBD1. The germline V gene has CDR1 LGHDT and CDR2 YNNKEL (reference sequence). J lost 5 bases, V lost 3 bases, and 4 bases had no gene match. The CDR3 is made up of 15 amino acids. The CDR3 here is CASSQTGGWNEKLFF. CDR3 nucleotides: TGTGCCAGCAGCCAGACAGGGGGTTGGAATGAAAAACTGTTTTTT.

The V and J genes are TRBV7-9 and TRBJ2-1; TRBD2 might be the D (5 bases). The germline V gene has CDR1 SEHNR and CDR2 FQNEAQ (reference sequence). V was clipped by 2 bases and J by 5 bases, with 10 bases between them. The CDR3 totals 14 residues. Here the CDR3 DNA reads TGTGCCAGCAGCTTACTGGGAGTAGACAATGAGCAGTTCTTC. Protein product: CASSLLGVDNEQFF.

The genes are TRBV30 and TRBJ2-7; D uncertain. V gave up 1 base and J gave up 0 bases, with 7 bases separating them. The CDR3 extends over 13 amino acids. Germline assignment: CDR1 GTSNPN and CDR2 SVGIG (reference sequence). This CDR3 reads CAWSGVNSYEQYF. The CDR3 bases are TGTGCCTGGAGTGGAGTTAACTCCTACGAGCAGTACTTC.

This rearrangement joins TRBV5-1 to TRBJ2-7, with a weak D call TRBD1 (6 bases). The CDR3 runs 15 residues. Per the germline V gene, CDR1 is SGHRS and CDR2 is YFSETQ. Trimming cost V 3 bases and J 1 base, with 14 bases left between them. CDR3 sequence reads: CASSSGSQGSYEQYF. Here the CDR3 DNA reads TGCGCCAGCAGCTCGGGATCACAGGGATCCTACGAGCAGTACTTC. The variable domain in full, completed from reference TRBV5-1 and TRBJ2-7, reads KAGVTQTPRYLIKTRGQQVTLSCSPISGHRSVSWYQQTPGQGLQFLFEYFSETQRNKGNFPGRFSGRQFSNSRSEMNVSTLELGDSALYLCASSSGSQGSYEQYFGPGTRLTVT.

The rearrangement uses TRBV19 and TRBJ1-5; 10 bases map to TRBD1. The germline V gene has CDR1 LNHDA and CDR2 SQIVND (reference sequence). This CDR3 has 15 residues. The junction had 8 bases not matched to a gene; V was cut back by 6 bases and J by 6 bases. The CDR3 sequence: CASRTGTGVGQPQHF. The CDR3 region has the DNA TGTGCCAGTAGGACCGGGACAGGGGTAGGTCAGCCCCAGCATTTT. Combining the CDR3 with reference TRBV19 and TRBJ1-5 gives the whole variable domain DGGITQSPKYLFRKEGQNVTLSCEQNLNHDAMYWYRQDPGQGLRLIYYSQIVNDFQKGDIAEGYSVSREKKESFPLTVTSAQKNPTAFYLCASRTGTGVGQPQHFGDGTRLSIL.

The gene calls are TRBV7-3 and TRBJ2-3; D is possibly TRBD2 (5 bases). Germline CDR1 is SGHTA and CDR2 is FQGTGA. V shed 5 bases and J shed 4 bases, with 16 bases lying between them. This CDR3 comprises 15 residues. In DNA form, the CDR3 reads TGTGCCAGCAGCCTCTCTGGTGGCGGGCCAGATACGCAGTATTTT. It yields the protein CASSLSGGGPDTQYF.

The chain uses TRBV7-6 and TRBJ2-6, with 11 bases aligning to TRBD2. Trimming cost V 6 bases and J 0 bases; bases outside gene matches: 4. CDR1 is SGHVS, CDR2 FNYEAQ, per germline. The length of the CDR3 is 17 residues. In DNA, the CDR3 is TGTGCCAGCAGTGGACTAGCGGGCTTCTCTGGGGCCAACGTCCTGACTTTC. Encoded protein: CASSGLAGFSGANVLTF.

The rearrangement links TRBV6-6 to TRBJ2-7, with 9 bases fitting TRBD1. The germline gives CDR1 MNHNY, CDR2 SVGAGI (reference sequence). V lost 8 bases to trimming and J lost 6 bases; unmatched junction nucleotides: 5. The CDR3 covers 12 residues. The CDR3 DNA reads as TGTGCCAGCGGCCGGGACAGGGTCGAGCAGTACTTC. It specifies CASGRDRVEQYF.

V is TRBV28 and J is TRBJ2-5, with D possibly being TRBD2 (5 bases). V lost 4 bases to trimming and J lost 2 bases, with 20 bases between them. The CDR3 covers 17 residues. Per germline, CDR1 MDHEN and CDR2 SYDVKM. CDR3 in DNA: TGTGCCAGCAGTTCCGAATACCCAATCCGGGGTCAAGAGACCCAGTACTTC. Translation: CASSSEYPIRGQETQYF. The full variable domain, rest sourced from reference TRBV28 and TRBJ2-5, is DVKVTQSSRYLVKRTGEKVFLECVQDMDHENMFWYRQDPGLGLRLIYFSYDVKMKEKGDIPEGYSVSREKKERFSLILESASTNQTSMYLCASSSEYPIRGQETQYFGPGTRLLVL.

The chain uses TRBV20-1 and TRBJ2-5; D gene unclear. This CDR3 is built from 11 residues. Germline V lookup: CDR1 DFQATT, CDR2 SNEGSKA (reference sequence). V was clipped by 4 bases and J by 2 bases, with 5 bases between them. DNA of the CDR3: TGCAGTGCTAAACTTCAAGAGACCCAGTACTTC. Amino acids: CSAKLQETQYF.

The genes are TRBV7-9 and TRBJ2-7, with D possibly TRBD1 on 6 matching bases. Per germline, CDR1 SEHNR and CDR2 FQNEAQ (reference sequence). The CDR3 runs 16 residues. V lost 5 bases to trimming and J lost 4 bases, with 21 bases between them. CDR3 in DNA: TGTGCCAGCAGCCGCATTTACCAGGGGTCTGGGTACGAGCAGTACTTC. It yields the protein CASSRIYQGSGYEQYF.

This chain uses TRBV6-6 with TRBJ1-4; maybe TRBD1 (5 bases). The germline V gene has CDR1 MNHNY and CDR2 SVGAGI (reference sequence). Deletions cut 3 bases from V and 5 bases from J, with 13 bases between. This CDR3 has 15 amino acids. CDR3 in amino acids: CASSYWGGKNEKLFF. DNA of the CDR3: TGTGCCAGCAGTTATTGGGGCGGTAAAAATGAAAAACTGTTTTTT.

This clone was seen more than once but under ten times. The chain has TRBV4-3 and TRBJ1-5, with D maybe TRBD1 (6 bases). Looked up from germline, CDR1 is LGHNA and CDR2 is YSLEER. The V end was cut by 0 bases, the J end by 2 bases, with 20 bases between. The CDR3 consists of 19 residues. The CDR3 reads CASSQDRSSGALGNQPQHF. CDR3 DNA sequence: TGCGCCAGCAGCCAAGATAGGAGCTCAGGGGCTCTCGGCAATCAGCCCCAGCATTTT.

The chain couples TRBV7-9 to TRBJ2-1, with 7 bases fitting TRBD2. V was pared by 0 bases and J by 10 bases, with 12 bases of the junction left unmatched. CDR1 is SEHNR and CDR2 is FQNEAQ in the germline V gene (reference sequence). The CDR3 runs to 16 residues. The CDR3 DNA reads TGTGCCAGCAGCTTAGCCTTAGGACTAGTCGGCTCCGAGCAGTTCTTC. This translates into CASSLALGLVGSEQFF.

The rearrangement uses TRBV7-3 and TRBJ1-6; D possibly corresponds to TRBD1 (5 bases). The CDR3 extends over 14 amino acids. Trimming left V 0 bases short and J 7 bases short, with 7 bases between. Per germline, CDR1 SGHTA and CDR2 FQGTGA. CDR3 region: CASSLTGVNSPLHF. The CDR3 DNA is TGTGCCAGCAGCTTAACAGGGGTAAATTCACCCCTCCACTTT.

V usage is TRBV7-2 and J usage is TRBJ2-1; D gene unclear. The CDR3 sequence is 12 residues long. V lost 3 bases and J lost 12, with 12 bases in between. CDR1 and CDR2 from the germline V gene are SGHTA and FQGNSA. The CDR3 region is CASSFRSGLQFF. The CDR3 DNA is TGTGCCAGCAGCTTCCGTTCAGGCTTGCAGTTCTTC. The full variable domain, in which reference TRBV7-2 and TRBJ2-1 provide the parts outside the CDR3, is GAGVSQSPSNKVTEKGKDVELRCDPISGHTALYWYRQSLGQGLEFLIYFQGNSAPDKSGLPSDRFSAERTGGSVSTLTIQRTQQEDSAVYLCASSFRSGLQFFGPGTRLTVL.

The CDR3 bases are TGTGCCAGCAACGACAGGGGGCGCGGTGTTAATGAAAAACTGTTTTTT. Amino acid sequence: CASNDRGRGVNEKLFF. The chain employs TRBV9 and TRBJ1-4; 10 nucleotides agree with TRBD1. J was trimmed by 4 bases and V by 6 bases; bases with no gene match: 9. The CDR3 spans 16 residues. Germline V gene data show CDR1 as SGDLS and CDR2 as YYNGEE. The full variable domain, with the rest looked up from reference TRBV9 and TRBJ1-4, is DSGVTQTPKHLITATGQRVTLRCSPRSGDLSVYWYQQSLDQGLQFLIQYYNGEERAKGNILERFSAQQFPDLHSELNLSSLELGDSALYFCASNDRGRGVNEKLFFGSGTQLSVL.

V usage is TRBV27 and J usage is TRBJ2-7; TRBD1 agrees at 9 bases. Trimming cost V 2 bases and J 5 bases; bases outside gene matches: 10. Per germline, CDR1 MNHEY and CDR2 SMNVEV (reference sequence). This CDR3 spans 16 amino acids. The CDR3 protein is CASSLPQGAGGHEQYF. The CDR3 DNA sequence: TGTGCCAGCAGTTTACCACAGGGGGCAGGGGGCCACGAGCAGTACTTC.

This chain links TRBV5-1 with TRBJ1-4; 7 nucleotides line up with TRBD1. Per germline, CDR1 SGHRS and CDR2 YFSETQ. V shed 4 bases and J 8 bases; nucleotides not matched to a gene: 5. The CDR3 sequence is 13 residues long. DNA of the CDR3: TGCGCCAGCAGCCCCGGGACAGTCGAAAAACTGTTTTTT. It codes for CASSPGTVEKLFF.

This rearrangement joins TRBV19 to TRBJ2-3; TRBD1 agrees at 7 bases. This CDR3 has 15 amino acids. V lost 5 bases and J lost 5; bases outside the gene matches: 10. CDR1 is LNHDA, CDR2 SQIVND, per germline (reference sequence). In DNA, the CDR3 is TGTGCCAGTAGTTCCGAGACAGGGTTAGGAGATACGCAGTATTTT. Translated: CASSSETGLGDTQYF.

The V call is TRBV5-1, the J call TRBJ1-2; D is perhaps TRBD1 (6 bases). The germline V gene encodes CDR1 SGHRS and CDR2 YFSETQ. Between the trimmed V and J ends, which lost 4 bases and 6 bases, there was a span of 19 bases. The CDR3 is 15 residues long. DNA for the CDR3: TGCGCCAGCAGCCCCGAAAACAGGGTTATTGATGGCTACACCTTC. The encoded protein is CASSPENRVIDGYTF.